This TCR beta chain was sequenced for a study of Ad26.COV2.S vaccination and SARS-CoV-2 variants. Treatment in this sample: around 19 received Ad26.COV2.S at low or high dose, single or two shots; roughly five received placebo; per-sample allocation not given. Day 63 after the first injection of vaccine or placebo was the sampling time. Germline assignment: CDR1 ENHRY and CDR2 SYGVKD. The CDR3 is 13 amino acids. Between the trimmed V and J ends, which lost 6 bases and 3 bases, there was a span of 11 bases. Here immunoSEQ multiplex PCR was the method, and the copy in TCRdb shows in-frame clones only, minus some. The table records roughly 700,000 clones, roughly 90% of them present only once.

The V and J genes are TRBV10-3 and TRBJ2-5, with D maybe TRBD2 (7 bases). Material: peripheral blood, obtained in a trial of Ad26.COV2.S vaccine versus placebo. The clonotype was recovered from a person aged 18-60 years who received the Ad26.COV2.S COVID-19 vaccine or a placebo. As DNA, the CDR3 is TGTGCCATCAGGGGGGGGCGAGAAGAGACCCAGTACTTC. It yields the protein CAIRGGREETQYF.